This TCR beta chain appears in the sequencing data of a study of T-cell memory formation after mild COVID-19. Background on the study: Each donor largely had its own TCR clusters.

MiXCR, run by TCRdb on the 5' RACE reads, gives a single entry per CDR3 protein. The data hold fewer than 150,000 distinct CDR3 sequences, with 15% to 20% observed a single time. The ends lost 6 bases at V and 2 bases at J; junction bases unmatched: 5. This CDR3 comprises 17 residues. Overall study findings and caveats: Pre-infection memory harbored some responding clones, suggesting cross-reactive memory joined. Day 15 to 85 contracting clones showed balanced CD4/CD8; later expanders leaned CD4+.

Remarks on this clonotype: As yet, its antigen is unknown.

The chain carries TRBV12-3 or TRBV12-4 and TRBJ2-2, with 14 bases identical to TRBD2. The material sequenced was PBMCs or a T cell subset sorted from them (not recorded which). The receptor comes from a man aged 18 to 30 who had mild COVID-19 (a few samples of this study predate the infection). Cell type and time point are not known. CDR3 loop: CASSQGLAGANTGELFF. For the CDR3, the DNA is TGTGCCAGCAGCCAGGGACTAGCGGGGGCCAACACCGGGGAGCTGTTTTTT.